Listed below are T cell receptor beta chains from one sample, sequenced in a study of cytomegalovirus exposure and HLA in healthy donors. Some clones are missing from TCRdb's copy, which holds only in-frame ones; the method was immunoSEQ multiplex PCR. The sample lists 100,000 to 150,000 clones, less than 75% occurring once. The source material was PBMCs. The origin of the receptors is a woman in her 40s in good health and CMV-seropositive. The CDR3 runs from the conserved cysteine through the conserved F or W.

>TRBV5-8|TRBJ2-1
CASSSGTGAPNEQFF
>TRBV5-1|TRBJ2-2
CASSTGLVAGELFF
>TRBV30|TRBJ2-1
CAWSVPTSGAYNEQFF
>TRBV10-1|TRBJ2-1
CASSEFGTRYNEQFF
>TRBV18|TRBJ1-6
CASSQQGQGNSPLHF
>TRBV10-3|TRBJ1-1
CAISEGDQGAGAFF
>TRBV6-5|-
CASRRGQGAYEQYF
>TRBV4-3|TRBJ1-1
CASSQTGNTEAFF
>TRBV18|TRBJ2-7
CASSPRQGPYEQYF
>TRBV18|TRBJ2-5
CASSPGSEETQYF
>TRBV4-3|-
CASSQDWDRIVGAEQYF
>TRBV30|TRBJ2-3
CAWTRTGDVGDTQYF
>TRBV11-2|TRBJ1-1
CASSLRGTGRGDTEAFF
>TRBV5-1|TRBJ1-6
CASSEGRAGPNSPLHF
>TRBV30|TRBJ2-7
CAWSGRQGHEQYF
>TRBV7-2|TRBJ1-3
CASSRRQGSGNTIYF
>TRBV4-2|TRBJ1-2
CASSQVGTGGGDGYTF
>TRBV5-1|TRBJ1-1
CASSQTGVGTRAEAFF
>TRBV28|TRBJ2-7
CASSTLDRAPAEEQYF
>TRBV21-1|TRBJ1-1
CASRPGQPLNTEAFF
>TRBV5-4|TRBJ1-2
CASSASLAGALSRYGYTF
>TRBV27|TRBJ2-7
CASSRLQYEHQYF